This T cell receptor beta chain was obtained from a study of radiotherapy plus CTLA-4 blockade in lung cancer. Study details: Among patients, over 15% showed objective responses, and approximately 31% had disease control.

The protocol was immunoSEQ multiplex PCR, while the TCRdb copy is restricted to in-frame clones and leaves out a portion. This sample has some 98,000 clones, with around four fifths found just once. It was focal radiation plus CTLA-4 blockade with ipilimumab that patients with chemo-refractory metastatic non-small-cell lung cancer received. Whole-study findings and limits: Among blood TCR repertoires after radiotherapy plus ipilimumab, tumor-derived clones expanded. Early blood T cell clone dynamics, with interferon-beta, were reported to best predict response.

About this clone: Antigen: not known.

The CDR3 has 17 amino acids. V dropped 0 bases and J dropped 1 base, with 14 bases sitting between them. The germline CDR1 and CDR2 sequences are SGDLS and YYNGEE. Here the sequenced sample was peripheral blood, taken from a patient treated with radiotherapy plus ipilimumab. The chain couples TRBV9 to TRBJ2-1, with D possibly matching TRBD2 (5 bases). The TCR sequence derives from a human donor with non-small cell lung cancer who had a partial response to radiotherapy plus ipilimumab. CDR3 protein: CASSVGIQRSSYNEQFF. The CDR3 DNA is TGTGCCAGCAGCGTAGGTATCCAGCGGTCTTCCTACAATGAGCAGTTCTTC.